This T cell receptor (beta chain) is drawn from a study of PD-1 blockade in classical Hodgkin lymphoma. Points on this clone: Its specificity is not known.

Only in-frame clones appear in the TCRdb table, and some are missing; sequencing was by immunoSEQ multiplex PCR. The sample holds 75,000 to 95,000 clones, under 85% seen once. Time point denoted: cycle 4 day 1 (C4D1), after more than five weeks of nivolumab. Every patient relapsed after autologous stem cell transplantation, and brentuximab vedotin exposure varied. Study-wide points: Reasons behind the repertoire differences stay unclear, perhaps disease activity or earlier therapy. Reported baseline diversity: healthy donors highest, relapsed/refractory patients lowest. Complete responders started with a diversity level that resembled newly diagnosed patients at baseline.

Germline CDR1 MNHEY, CDR2 SMNVEV (reference sequence). This CDR3 is built from 15 residues. V was clipped by 4 bases and J by 5 bases, with 17 bases between them. The source was peripheral blood mononuclear cells (PBMCs), collected before the fourth cycle of nivolumab. This rearrangement joins TRBV27 to TRBJ1-1; a possible D gene is TRBD1 (5 bases). This sequence was found in a human donor with classical Hodgkin lymphoma. The CDR3 nucleotides are TGTGCCAGCAGTTCCCATGAGGGAAGGGGTACTGAAGCTTTCTTT. It encodes CASSSHEGRGTEAFF.